This TCR beta chain comes out of a study of blood T cell repertoires in COVID-19. Study at large: There were acute and convalescent COVID-19 samples, and they came from the United States, Italy and Spain. In each case, the material was cDNA or gDNA derived from T cells, B-cell-depleted T cells, or PBMCs.

Participant reports of clinical history set cohort assignment. Original processing notes: The authors estimated nucleated cell counts from reference gene primer amplification. Sequenced by immunoSEQ multiplex PCR; TCRdb stores in-frame clones only, minus some. V and J calls and clone size are given by that table; D and trimming were obtained from the DNA. The data contain 250,000 to 300,000 clones, around 84% of them singletons. CDR1 is SGHRS, CDR2 YFSETQ, per germline. The V end lost 0 bases, the J end lost 7 bases, and 8 bases lay between the germline ends. This CDR3 is built from 13 residues. The chain has TRBV5-1 and TRBJ2-1; perhaps TRBD1 as D (5 bases). This clonotype was sampled from a man aged 25 to 40 with acute COVID-19. The sample was PBMCs or T cells enriched from blood (not recorded which). This CDR3 is CASSLAAGNEQFF. The CDR3 DNA sequence: TGCGCCAGCAGCTTGGCCGCAGGGAATGAGCAGTTCTTC. Full variable domain (outside the CDR3, taken from reference TRBV5-1 and TRBJ2-1): KAGVTQTPRYLIKTRGQQVTLSCSPISGHRSVSWYQQTPGQGLQFLFEYFSETQRNKGNFPGRFSGRQFSNSRSEMNVSTLELGDSALYLCASSLAAGNEQFFGPGTRLTVL.